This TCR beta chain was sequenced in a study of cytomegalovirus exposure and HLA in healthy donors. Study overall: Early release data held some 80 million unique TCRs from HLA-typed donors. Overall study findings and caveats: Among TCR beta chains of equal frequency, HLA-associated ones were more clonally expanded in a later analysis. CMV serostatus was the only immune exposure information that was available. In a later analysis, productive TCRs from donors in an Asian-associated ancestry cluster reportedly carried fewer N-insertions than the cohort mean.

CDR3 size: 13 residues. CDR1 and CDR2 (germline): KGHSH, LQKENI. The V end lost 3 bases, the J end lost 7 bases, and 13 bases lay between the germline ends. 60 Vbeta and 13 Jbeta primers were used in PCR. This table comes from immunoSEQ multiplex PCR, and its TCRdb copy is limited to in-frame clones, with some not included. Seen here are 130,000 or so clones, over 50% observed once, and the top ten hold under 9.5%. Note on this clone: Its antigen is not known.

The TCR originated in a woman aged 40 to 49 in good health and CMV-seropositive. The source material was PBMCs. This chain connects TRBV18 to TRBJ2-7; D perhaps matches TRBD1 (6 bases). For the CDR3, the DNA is TGTGCCAGCTCACCGGGACATCCGGGGGAGCAGTACTTC. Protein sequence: CASSPGHPGEQYF.